This entry lists 14 T cell receptor beta chains sequenced from one sample in a study of glioma-infiltrating T cells. TCR alpha and beta CDR3 regions were amplified from RNA using iRepertoire nested multiplex PCR. TCRdb reanalysed the multiplex PCR reads using MiXCR and keeps one entry per CDR3 protein. The sample lists around 190,000 distinct CDR3 sequences, 32% seen once, with 20% to 25% in the top ten. Material for sequencing was glioma tissue, nonneoplastic brain tissue, or PBMCs (not recorded which). The receptor set was obtained from a human donor with low-grade glioma or glioblastoma, undergoing nonglioma brain surgery, or in good health (not recorded which).

A note on this clonotype: A much bigger clone sits one base away, suggesting this may be a read error. The chain recombines TRBV20-1 with TRBJ2-5; D may be TRBD2 (6 bases). The CDR3 spans 13 residues. In germline, CDR1 is DFQATT, CDR2 SNEGSKA (reference sequence). The CDR3 protein is CSARVSGVETKYF. Written as DNA, the CDR3 is TGCAGTGCCCGGGTTAGCGGCGTGGAGACCAAGTACTTC.

This clonotype was recorded many times. The V gene is TRBV18, the J gene TRBJ2-1; TRBD2 is a possible D gene (6 bases). Germline V gene sequence: CDR1 KGHSH, CDR2 LQKENI. The length of the CDR3 is 15 residues. The V and J ends lost 1 base and 4 bases respectively, with 11 bases between them. The DNA of the CDR3 is TGTGCCAGCTCACCACGCGGGAATTCATACAATGAGCAGTTCTTC. It yields the protein CASSPRGNSYNEQFF.

The rearrangement uses TRBV5-1 and TRBJ2-3; TRBD2 matches 8 bases. The CDR3 sequence is 15 residues long. From germline, CDR1 is SGHRS and CDR2 YFSETQ. V was pared by 4 bases and J by 0 bases, with 4 bases of the junction left unmatched. CDR3 sequence reads: CASSQASGSTDTQYF. The CDR3 DNA reads as TGCGCCAGCAGCCAGGCTAGCGGGAGCACAGATACGCAGTATTTT.

This clonotype was seen ten or more times. This sequence joins TRBV19 and TRBJ2-5, with a possible D match to TRBD2 (5 bases). V was pared by 6 bases and J by 1 base, with 9 bases between. CDR1 is LNHDA, CDR2 SQIVND, per germline (reference sequence). This CDR3 comprises 13 residues. CDR3 nucleotide sequence: TGTGCCAGTAGCTTAGCGTTCCAAGAGACCCAGTACTTC. It encodes CASSLAFQETQYF.

This clonotype was seen repeatedly, ten times or more. The V and J genes are TRBV28 and TRBJ2-1; TRBD1 is a possible D gene (6 bases). Germline V CDR1 and CDR2: MDHEN, SYDVKM. The germline V and J ends were trimmed by 7 bases and 7 bases, with 20 bases remaining between them. This CDR3 comprises 15 residues. The CDR3 protein is CASIPNVGGRNEQFF. The DNA of the CDR3 is TGTGCCAGCATCCCAAATGTAGGGGGAAGAAATGAGCAGTTCTTC.

In its sample, this clonotype was seen many times. One junction end disagrees with the germline gene, perhaps due to a read error. The chain couples TRBV7-2 to TRBJ2-5, with unresolved D. Per germline, CDR1 SGHTA and CDR2 FQGNSA. This CDR3 region has 15 residues. The CDR3 DNA reads TGTGCCAGCAGCTTAGAGGGCCAGAGAAGAGAGTCCCAGTACTTC. Encoded protein: CASSLEGQRRESQYF.

This clonotype has a handful of counts. J is TRBJ2-3 and V is TRBV9; D not resolved. The CDR3 runs 12 residues. Germline V lookup: CDR1 SGDLS, CDR2 YYNGEE. The V end lost 3 bases, the J end lost 4 bases, and 6 bases lay between the germline ends. DNA of the CDR3: TGTGCCAGCAGCGGATACCCAGATACGCAGTATTTT. Its protein product is CASSGYPDTQYF.

V is TRBV12-3 or TRBV12-4 and J is TRBJ1-4; 10 bases line up with TRBD1. The CDR3 runs to 14 residues. V gave up 6 bases and J gave up 8 bases; unmatched junction bases: 6. CDR3 sequence: CASSFGTGEEKLFF. CDR3 nucleotides: TGTGCCAGCAGCTTTGGGACAGGGGAAGAAAAACTGTTTTTT.

This clonotype was detected many times. This chain joins TRBV20-1 and TRBJ2-1, with 9 positions matching TRBD2. V lost 6 bases and J lost 15; bases outside the gene matches: 15. CDR1 is DFQATT, CDR2 SNEGSKA, per germline (reference sequence). The CDR3 is 13 amino acids. This chain's CDR3 is CSAPESGRKFGFF. CDR3 DNA: TGCAGTGCACCCGAGAGCGGGAGGAAGTTTGGGTTCTTC.

On this clonotype: This may come from a read error, since a much larger clone is one base off. This chain joins TRBV4-2 and TRBJ1-1, with D hard to call. The CDR3 runs 17 residues. From germline, CDR1 is LGHNA and CDR2 YNFKEQ. Trimming removed 2 bases at V and 2 bases at J, with 18 bases between. CDR3 sequence: CASSQQTEWAINTEAFF. CDR3 nucleotide sequence: TGTGCCAGCAGCCAACAGACCGAATGGGCCATAAACACTGAAGCTTTCTTT.

This clonotype appeared many times. The chain recombines TRBV15 with TRBJ1-2; TRBD1 might be the D (6 bases). Looked up from germline, CDR1 is LNHNV and CDR2 is YYDKDF (reference sequence). The germline V and J ends were trimmed by 0 bases and 0 bases, with 11 bases remaining between them. The CDR3 totals 16 residues. CDR3 residues: CATSRDGGAPNYGYTF. As DNA, the CDR3 is TGTGCCACCAGCAGAGATGGGGGGGCGCCTAACTATGGCTACACCTTC.

This clonotype came up many times. The chain joins TRBV20-1 to TRBJ2-3; 9 bases fit TRBD2. The V and J ends lost 5 bases and 4 bases, in that order; junction bases with no gene match: 7. Germline V gene data show CDR1 as DFQATT and CDR2 as SNEGSKA (reference sequence). The CDR3 is made up of 14 amino acids. The CDR3 nucleotides read TGCAGTGCTCGATTAGCGGGAGTCCCAGATACGCAGTATTTT. As protein: CSARLAGVPDTQYF.

For this clonotype: An end of the junction does not agree with germline; a read error may underlie this. The CDR3 spells CAASDTGTGRNEQFF. In DNA, the CDR3 is TGTGCCGCCAGTGACACCGGGACAGGGAGGAATGAGCAGTTCTTC. The gene calls are TRBV24-1 and TRBJ2-1, with 9 bases that match TRBD1. From germline, CDR1 is KGHDR and CDR2 SFDVKD. This CDR3 has 15 residues.

CDR3 region: CASRTGIFYNEQFF. DNA for the CDR3: TGTGCCAGCCGGACAGGGATTTTCTACAATGAGCAGTTCTTC. The V and J genes are TRBV19 and TRBJ2-1, with 8 nucleotides matching TRBD1. The CDR3 totals 14 residues. V shed 9 bases and J 3 bases; nucleotides not matched to a gene: 7. Germline-derived CDR1 and CDR2 are LNHDA and SQIVND (reference sequence).